This T cell receptor (beta chain) was sequenced for a study of regulatory T cells in long-lasting Graves disease. Building the TCR beta libraries relied on iRepertoire HTBI primers, and CDR3 regions underwent Arm-PCR. One entry per CDR3 protein results from TCRdb running MiXCR on the multiplex PCR reads. The table includes 350,000 to 450,000 distinct CDR3 sequences, about 16% detected once. This clonotype appeared a few times. Germline V gene lookup returns CDR1 LNHDA and CDR2 SQIVND (reference sequence). The CDR3 is made up of 15 amino acids. V shed 1 base and J 6 bases; nucleotides not matched to a gene: 5. Time point specified: newly diagnosed GD, antithyroid drugs for less than 3 months. PBMC-extracted RNA yielded the TCR library. This sample also belongs to another study, concerning T cells in Graves' hyperthyroidism and ophthalmopathy.

V gene TRBV19 combines with J gene TRBJ1-5; 8 bases agree with TRBD1. The TCR was taken from a woman aged 25 to 39 with Graves disease. Source: peripheral blood mononuclear cells (PBMCs), taken at new diagnosis, from a patient treated with antithyroid drugs. This CDR3 is CASSIGQGAPQPQHF. CDR3 bases: TGTGCCAGTAGTATAGGTCAGGGGGCTCCTCAGCCCCAGCATTTT. Full variable domain (rest looked up from reference TRBV19 and TRBJ1-5): DGGITQSPKYLFRKEGQNVTLSCEQNLNHDAMYWYRQDPGQGLRLIYYSQIVNDFQKGDIAEGYSVSREKKESFPLTVTSAQKNPTAFYLCASSIGQGAPQPQHFGDGTRLSIL.